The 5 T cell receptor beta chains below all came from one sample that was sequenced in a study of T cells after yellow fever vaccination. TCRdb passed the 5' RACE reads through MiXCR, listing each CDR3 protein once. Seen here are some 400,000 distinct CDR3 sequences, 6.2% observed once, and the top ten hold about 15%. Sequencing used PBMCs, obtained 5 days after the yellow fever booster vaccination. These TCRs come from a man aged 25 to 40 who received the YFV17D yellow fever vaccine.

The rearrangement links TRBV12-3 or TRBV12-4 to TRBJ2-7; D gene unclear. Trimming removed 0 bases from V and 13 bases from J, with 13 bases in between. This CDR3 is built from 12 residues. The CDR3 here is CASSLARTRQYF. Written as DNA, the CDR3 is TGTGCCAGCAGTTTAGCACGAACACGGCAATACTTC.

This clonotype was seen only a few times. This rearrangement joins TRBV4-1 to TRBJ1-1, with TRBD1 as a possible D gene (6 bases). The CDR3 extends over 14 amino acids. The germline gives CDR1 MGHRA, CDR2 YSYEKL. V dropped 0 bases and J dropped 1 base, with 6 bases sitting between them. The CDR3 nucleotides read TGCGCCAGCAGCCAAGAGGACAGGAACACTGAAGCTTTCTTT. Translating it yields CASSQEDRNTEAFF.

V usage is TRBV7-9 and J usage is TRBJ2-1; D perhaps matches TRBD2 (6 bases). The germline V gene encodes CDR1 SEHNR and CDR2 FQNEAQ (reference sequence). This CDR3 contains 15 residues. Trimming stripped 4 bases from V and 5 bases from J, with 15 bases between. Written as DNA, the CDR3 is TGTGCCAGCAGCTCCGAGGTAGCGGTAAACAATGAGCAGTTCTTC. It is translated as CASSSEVAVNNEQFF.

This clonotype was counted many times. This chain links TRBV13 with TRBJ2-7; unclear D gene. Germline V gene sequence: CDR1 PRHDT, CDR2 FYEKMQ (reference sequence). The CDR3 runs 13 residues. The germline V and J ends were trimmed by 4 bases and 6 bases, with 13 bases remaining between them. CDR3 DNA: TGTGCCAGCAGCTCCCCTTGGGCGAGCGAGCAGTACTTC. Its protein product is CASSSPWASEQYF.

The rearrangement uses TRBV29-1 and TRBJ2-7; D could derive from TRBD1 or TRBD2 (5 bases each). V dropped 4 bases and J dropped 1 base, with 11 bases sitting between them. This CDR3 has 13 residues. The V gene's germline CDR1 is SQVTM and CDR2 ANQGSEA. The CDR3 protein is CSVAEWGSYEQYF. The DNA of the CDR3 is TGCAGCGTTGCCGAGTGGGGGTCCTACGAGCAGTACTTC.